The clone carrying this T cell receptor (beta chain) was observed many times. This record comes from a study of spatial heterogeneity in lung cancer. TCR cDNA molecules each had a unique molecular identifier. One entry per CDR3 protein results from TCRdb running MiXCR on the 5' RACE reads. In the table there are tens of thousands of distinct CDR3 sequences, around 6.7% of which are singletons. Time point defined: blood at routine non-recurrence follow-up after resection. Sequencing covered unsorted whole RNA taken from tumor, nontumor lung or frozen PBMC. The germline CDR1 and CDR2 sequences are KGHSH and LQKENI. V was cut by 3 bases and J by 12 bases, with 3 bases left in between. The CDR3 length is 9 residues.

This TCR was recovered from a female donor with early-stage non-small cell lung cancer. Source: PBMCs, taken at follow-up. This sequence joins TRBV18 and TRBJ2-1, with unresolved D. The CDR3 reads CASSPRQFF. The CDR3 DNA reads TGTGCCAGCTCACCGCGGCAGTTCTTC.